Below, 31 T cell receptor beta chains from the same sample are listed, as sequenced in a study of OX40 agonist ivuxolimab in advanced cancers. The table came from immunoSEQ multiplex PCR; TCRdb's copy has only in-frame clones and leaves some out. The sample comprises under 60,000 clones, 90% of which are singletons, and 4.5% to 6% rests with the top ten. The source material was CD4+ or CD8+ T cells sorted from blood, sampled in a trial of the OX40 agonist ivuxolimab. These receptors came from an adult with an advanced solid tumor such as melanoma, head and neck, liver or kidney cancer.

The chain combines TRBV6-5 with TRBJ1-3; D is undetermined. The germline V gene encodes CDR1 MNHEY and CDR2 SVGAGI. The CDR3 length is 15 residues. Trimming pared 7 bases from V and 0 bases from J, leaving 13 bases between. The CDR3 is CASITRHDSGNTIYF. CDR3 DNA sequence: TGTGCCAGCATTACCAGACACGACTCTGGAAACACCATATATTTT.

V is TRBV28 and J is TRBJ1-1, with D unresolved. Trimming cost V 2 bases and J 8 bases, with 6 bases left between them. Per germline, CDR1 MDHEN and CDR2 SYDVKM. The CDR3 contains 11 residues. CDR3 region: CASSLLSEAFF. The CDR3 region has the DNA TGTGCCAGCAGTTTACTATCGGAAGCTTTCTTT.

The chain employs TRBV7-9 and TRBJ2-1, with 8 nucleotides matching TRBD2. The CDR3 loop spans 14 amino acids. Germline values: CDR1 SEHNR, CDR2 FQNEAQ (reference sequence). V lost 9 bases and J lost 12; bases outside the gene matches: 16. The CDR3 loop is CASLREDELVGQFF. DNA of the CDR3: TGTGCCAGTCTGCGGGAGGACGAGTTAGTAGGGCAGTTCTTC.

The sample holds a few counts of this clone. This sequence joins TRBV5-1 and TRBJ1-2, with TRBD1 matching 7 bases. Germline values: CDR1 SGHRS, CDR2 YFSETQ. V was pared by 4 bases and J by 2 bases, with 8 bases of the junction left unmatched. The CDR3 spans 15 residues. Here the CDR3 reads CASSPGDSQNYGYTF. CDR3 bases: TGCGCCAGCAGCCCAGGGGACAGCCAGAACTATGGCTACACCTTC.

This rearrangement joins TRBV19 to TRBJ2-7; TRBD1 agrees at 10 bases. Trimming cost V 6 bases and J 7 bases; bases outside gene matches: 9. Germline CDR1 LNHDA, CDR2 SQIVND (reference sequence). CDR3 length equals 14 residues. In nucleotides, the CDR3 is TGTGCCAGTAGGCCCTGGACAGGGGGAGGGGAGCAGTACTTC. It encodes CASRPWTGGGEQYF. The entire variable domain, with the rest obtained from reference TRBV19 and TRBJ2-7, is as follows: DGGITQSPKYLFRKEGQNVTLSCEQNLNHDAMYWYRQDPGQGLRLIYYSQIVNDFQKGDIAEGYSVSREKKESFPLTVTSAQKNPTAFYLCASRPWTGGGEQYFGPGTRLTVT.

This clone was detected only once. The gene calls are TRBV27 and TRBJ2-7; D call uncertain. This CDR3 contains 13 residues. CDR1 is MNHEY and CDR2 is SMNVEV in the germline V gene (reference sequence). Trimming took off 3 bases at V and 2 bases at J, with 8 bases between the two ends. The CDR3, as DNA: TGTGCCAGCAGTTTGTTTAGTACCTACGAGCAGTACTTC. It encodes CASSLFSTYEQYF.

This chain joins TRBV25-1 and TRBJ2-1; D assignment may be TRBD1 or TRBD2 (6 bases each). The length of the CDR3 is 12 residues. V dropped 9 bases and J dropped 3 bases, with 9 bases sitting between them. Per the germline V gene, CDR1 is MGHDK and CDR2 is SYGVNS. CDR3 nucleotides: TGTGCCAGAGAGGGGGGCTACAATGAGCAGTTCTTC. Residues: CAREGGYNEQFF.

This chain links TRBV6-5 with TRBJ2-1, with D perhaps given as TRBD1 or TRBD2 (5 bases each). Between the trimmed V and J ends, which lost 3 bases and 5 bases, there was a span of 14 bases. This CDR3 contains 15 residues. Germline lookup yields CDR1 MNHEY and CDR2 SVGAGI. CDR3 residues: CASSYLRGIDNEQFF. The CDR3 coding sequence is TGTGCCAGCAGTTATCTTCGGGGCATAGACAATGAGCAGTTCTTC.

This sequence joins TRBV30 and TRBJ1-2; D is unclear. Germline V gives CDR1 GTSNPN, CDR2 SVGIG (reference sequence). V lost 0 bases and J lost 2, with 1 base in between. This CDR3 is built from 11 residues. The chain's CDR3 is CAWSVNYGYTF. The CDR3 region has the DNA TGTGCCTGGAGTGTCAACTATGGCTACACCTTC.

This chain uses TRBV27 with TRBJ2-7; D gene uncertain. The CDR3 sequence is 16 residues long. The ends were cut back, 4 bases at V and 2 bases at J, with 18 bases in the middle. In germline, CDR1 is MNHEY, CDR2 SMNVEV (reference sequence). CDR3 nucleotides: TGTGCCAGCAGTTATCGGCCCGTACCGCCGCCCTACGAGCAGTACTTC. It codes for CASSYRPVPPPYEQYF.

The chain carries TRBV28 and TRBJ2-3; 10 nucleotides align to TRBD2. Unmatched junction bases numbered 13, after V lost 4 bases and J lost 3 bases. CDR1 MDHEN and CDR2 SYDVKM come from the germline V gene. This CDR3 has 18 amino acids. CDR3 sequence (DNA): TGTGCCAGCAGTTCCCCCTTTAGTCTAGCGGGGGAAACAGATACGCAGTATTTT. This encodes CASSSPFSLAGETDTQYF.

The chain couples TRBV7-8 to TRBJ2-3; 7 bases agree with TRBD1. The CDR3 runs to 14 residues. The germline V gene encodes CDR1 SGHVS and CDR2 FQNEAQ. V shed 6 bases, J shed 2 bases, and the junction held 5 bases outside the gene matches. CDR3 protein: CASSRQGATDTQYF. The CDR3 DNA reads TGTGCCAGCAGTCGACAGGGCGCCACAGATACGCAGTATTTT.

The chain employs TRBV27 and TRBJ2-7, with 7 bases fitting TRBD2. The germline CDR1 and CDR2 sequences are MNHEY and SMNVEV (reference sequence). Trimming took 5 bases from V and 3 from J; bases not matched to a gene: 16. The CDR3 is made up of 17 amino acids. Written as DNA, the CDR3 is TGTGCCAGCAGTCAGAACCCTACCGGACCGGGAGGCTACGAGCAGTACTTC. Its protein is CASSQNPTGPGGYEQYF.

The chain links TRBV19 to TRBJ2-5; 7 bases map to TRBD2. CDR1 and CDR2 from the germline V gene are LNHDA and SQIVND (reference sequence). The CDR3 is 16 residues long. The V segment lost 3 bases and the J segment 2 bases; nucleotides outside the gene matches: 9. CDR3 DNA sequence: TGTGCCAGTAGTATTCAGGGCGGGAGAGGACAAGAGACCCAGTACTTC. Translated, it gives CASSIQGGRGQETQYF.

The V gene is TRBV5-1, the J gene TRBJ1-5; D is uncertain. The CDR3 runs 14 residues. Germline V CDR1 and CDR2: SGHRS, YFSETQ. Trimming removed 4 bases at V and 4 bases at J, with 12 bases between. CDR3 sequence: CASSPAPDNQPQHF. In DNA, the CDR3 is TGCGCCAGCAGCCCGGCTCCAGATAATCAGCCCCAGCATTTT.

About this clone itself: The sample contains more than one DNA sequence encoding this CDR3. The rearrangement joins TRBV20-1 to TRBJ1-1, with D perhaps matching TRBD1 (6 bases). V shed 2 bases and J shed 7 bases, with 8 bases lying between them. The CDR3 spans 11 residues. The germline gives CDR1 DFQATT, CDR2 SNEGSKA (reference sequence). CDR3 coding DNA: TGCAGTGCTAGACAGGGGTATGAAGCTTTCTTT. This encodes CSARQGYEAFF.

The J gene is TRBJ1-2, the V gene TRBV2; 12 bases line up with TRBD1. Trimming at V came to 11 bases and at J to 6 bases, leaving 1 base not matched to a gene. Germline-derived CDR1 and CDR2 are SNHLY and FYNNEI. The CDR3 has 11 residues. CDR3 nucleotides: TGTGCCGGGACAGGGGGCAATGGCTACACCTTC. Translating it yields CAGTGGNGYTF.

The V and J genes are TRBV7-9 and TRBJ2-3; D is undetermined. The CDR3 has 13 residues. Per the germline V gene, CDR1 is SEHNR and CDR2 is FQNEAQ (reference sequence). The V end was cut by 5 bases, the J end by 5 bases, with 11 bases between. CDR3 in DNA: TGTGCCAGCAGCGGTCTTCATGAAGATACGCAGTATTTT. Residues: CASSGLHEDTQYF.

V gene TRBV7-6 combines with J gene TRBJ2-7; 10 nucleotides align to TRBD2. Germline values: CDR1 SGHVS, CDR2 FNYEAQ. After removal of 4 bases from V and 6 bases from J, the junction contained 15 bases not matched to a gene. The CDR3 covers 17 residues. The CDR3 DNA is TGTGCCAGCAGCTCAGGAAGGAGCGGGAGGGCCTCGCGCGAGCAGTACTTC. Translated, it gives CASSSGRSGRASREQYF.

The CDR3 nucleotides are TGTGCCAGTAGTATACTCTACTTAAGACTAGCGGGAGGTCGTGGGCAGTTCTTC. It yields the protein CASSILYLRLAGGRGQFF. The V call is TRBV19, the J call TRBJ2-1; 13 positions match TRBD2. Unmatched junction bases numbered 16, after V lost 2 bases and J lost 12 bases. The CDR3 sequence is 18 residues long. Per the germline V gene, CDR1 is LNHDA and CDR2 is SQIVND (reference sequence). Looking up the rest from reference TRBV19 and TRBJ2-1 gives the full variable domain: DGGITQSPKYLFRKEGQNVTLSCEQNLNHDAMYWYRQDPGQGLRLIYYSQIVNDFQKGDIAEGYSVSREKKESFPLTVTSAQKNPTAFYLCASSILYLRLAGGRGQFFGPGTRLTVL.

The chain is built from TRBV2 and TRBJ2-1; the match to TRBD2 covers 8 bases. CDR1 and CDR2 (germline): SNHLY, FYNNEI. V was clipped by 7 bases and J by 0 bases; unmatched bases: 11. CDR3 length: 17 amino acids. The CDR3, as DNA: TGTGCCAGCACATCGAATCCCGGGACTAGCTCCTACAATGAGCAGTTCTTC. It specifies CASTSNPGTSSYNEQFF.

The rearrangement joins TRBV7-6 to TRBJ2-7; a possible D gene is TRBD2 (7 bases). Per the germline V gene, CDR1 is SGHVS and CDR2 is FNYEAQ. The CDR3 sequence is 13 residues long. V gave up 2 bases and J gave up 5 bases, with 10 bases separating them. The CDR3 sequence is CASSLKGGDEQYF. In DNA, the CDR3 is TGTGCCAGCAGCTTAAAGGGGGGGGACGAGCAGTACTTC.

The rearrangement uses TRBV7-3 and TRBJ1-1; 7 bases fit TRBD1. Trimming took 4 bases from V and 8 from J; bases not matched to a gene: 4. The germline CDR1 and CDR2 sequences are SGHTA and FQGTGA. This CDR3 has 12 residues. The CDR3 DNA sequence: TGTGCCAGCAGCTCATACAGGGGAGAAGCTTTCTTT. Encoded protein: CASSSYRGEAFF.

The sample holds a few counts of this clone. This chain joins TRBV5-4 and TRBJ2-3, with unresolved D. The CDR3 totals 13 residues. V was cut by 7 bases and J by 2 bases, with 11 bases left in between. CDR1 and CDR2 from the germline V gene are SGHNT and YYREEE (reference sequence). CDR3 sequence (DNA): TGTGCCAGCGGCGTCCTCCTCACAGATACGCAGTATTTT. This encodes CASGVLLTDTQYF.

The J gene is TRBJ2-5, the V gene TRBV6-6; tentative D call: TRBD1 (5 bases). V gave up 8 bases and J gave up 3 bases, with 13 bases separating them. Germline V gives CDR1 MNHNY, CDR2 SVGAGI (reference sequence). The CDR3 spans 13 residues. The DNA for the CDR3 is TGTGCCAGCGCCCAGGGCTCGGAAGAGACCCAGTACTTC. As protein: CASAQGSEETQYF.

The CDR3 loop reads CASTHGGQMNTEAFF. In nucleotides, the CDR3 is TGCGCCAGCACCCATGGGGGACAGATGAACACTGAAGCTTTCTTT. The chain couples TRBV5-1 to TRBJ1-1; 7 bases fit TRBD1. The V gene's germline CDR1 is SGHRS and CDR2 YFSETQ. The CDR3 loop spans 15 amino acids. The J segment lost 0 bases and the V segment lost 6 bases, leaving 8 bases of the junction unmatched.

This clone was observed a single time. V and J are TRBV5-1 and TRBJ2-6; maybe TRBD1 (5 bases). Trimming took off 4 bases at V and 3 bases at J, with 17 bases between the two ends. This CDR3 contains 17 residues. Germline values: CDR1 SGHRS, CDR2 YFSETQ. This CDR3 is CASSPRVTKGGANVLTF. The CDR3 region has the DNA TGCGCCAGCAGCCCCAGGGTGACAAAAGGTGGGGCCAACGTCCTGACTTTC.

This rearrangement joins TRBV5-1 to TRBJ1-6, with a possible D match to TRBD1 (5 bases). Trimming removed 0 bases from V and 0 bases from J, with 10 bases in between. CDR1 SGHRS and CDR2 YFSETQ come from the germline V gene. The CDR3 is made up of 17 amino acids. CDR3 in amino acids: CASSLGGTSSYNSPLHF. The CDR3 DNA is TGCGCCAGCAGCTTGGGTGGGACGAGCTCCTATAATTCACCCCTCCACTTT.

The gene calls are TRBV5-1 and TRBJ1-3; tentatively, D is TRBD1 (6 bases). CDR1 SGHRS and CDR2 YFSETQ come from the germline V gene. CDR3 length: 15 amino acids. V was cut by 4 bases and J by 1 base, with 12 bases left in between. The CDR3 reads CASSNEQGSGNTIYF. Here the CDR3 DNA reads TGCGCCAGCAGCAACGAACAGGGTTCTGGAAACACCATATATTTT.

This CDR3 reads CASSPSDGRSSYEQYF. DNA for the CDR3: TGTGCCAGCAGCCCCTCGGACGGAAGGAGCTCCTACGAGCAGTACTTC. The rearrangement uses TRBV7-2 and TRBJ2-7; D gene unclear. Germline CDR1 SGHTA, CDR2 FQGNSA. The CDR3 totals 16 residues. Trimming removed 5 bases from V and 0 bases from J, with 17 bases in between.

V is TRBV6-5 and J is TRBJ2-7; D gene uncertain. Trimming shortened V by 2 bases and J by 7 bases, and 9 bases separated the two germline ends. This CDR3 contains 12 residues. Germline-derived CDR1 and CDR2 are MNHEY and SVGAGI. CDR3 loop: CASSYPSMEQYF. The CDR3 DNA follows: TGTGCCAGCAGTTACCCCTCCATGGAGCAGTACTTC.